These 7 T cell receptor beta chains originate from one sample sequenced in a study of blood T cell repertoires in COVID-19. The table came from immunoSEQ multiplex PCR; TCRdb's copy has only in-frame clones and leaves some out. This table holds roughly 110,000 clones, about 85% found once. The material sequenced was peripheral blood. These receptors originate from a man aged 45-65 years with acute or convalescent COVID-19.

This clone was counted between two and nine times. The chain joins TRBV2 to TRBJ1-1; possible D gene TRBD1, 5 bases. V gave up 2 bases and J gave up 4 bases, with 11 bases separating them. Per germline, CDR1 SNHLY and CDR2 FYNNEI. CDR3 length: 14 residues. CDR3 loop: CASSERRTITEAFF. As DNA, the CDR3 is TGTGCCAGCAGTGAACGCAGGACAATCACTGAAGCTTTCTTT.

Concerning this clone: The identical CDR3 is also encoded by other nucleotide sequences in the sample. This chain uses TRBV2 with TRBJ1-6; D remains ambiguous. This CDR3 contains 14 residues. Between the trimmed V and J ends, which lost 8 bases and 7 bases, there was a span of 15 bases. In germline, CDR1 is SNHLY, CDR2 FYNNEI. The chain's CDR3 is CASRDRVSNSPLHF. CDR3 in DNA: TGTGCCAGCCGGGATCGGGTCTCAAATTCACCCCTCCACTTT.

J is TRBJ2-1 and V is TRBV12-3 or TRBV12-4; tentative D call: TRBD2 (5 bases). CDR3 length: 13 amino acids. V was clipped by 2 bases and J by 9 bases, with 11 bases between them. CDR3 loop: CASSLSSGIEQFF. For the CDR3, the DNA is TGTGCCAGCAGTTTATCGTCCGGGATTGAGCAGTTCTTC.

This clone was observed once. The J gene is TRBJ1-3, the V gene TRBV28; D remains unclear. The CDR3 covers 12 residues. Germline V gives CDR1 MDHEN, CDR2 SYDVKM. V lost 6 bases to trimming and J lost 9 bases, with 12 bases between them. CDR3 in DNA: TGTGCCAGCAGCCGGTATGATAGCACCATATATTTT. As protein: CASSRYDSTIYF.

The rearrangement uses TRBV5-1 and TRBJ2-2, with 7 nucleotides matching TRBD1. Looked up from germline, CDR1 is SGHRS and CDR2 is YFSETQ. With V trimmed by 4 bases and J by 5 bases, 23 bases remained unmatched. The CDR3 runs 20 residues. DNA of the CDR3: TGCGCCAGCAGCGAATGGGGCGAGACAGGGCCTAGGGGGCAGACCGGGGAGCTGTTTTTT. Protein sequence: CASSEWGETGPRGQTGELFF. The whole variable domain, filled in from reference TRBV5-1 and TRBJ2-2, reads KAGVTQTPRYLIKTRGQQVTLSCSPISGHRSVSWYQQTPGQGLQFLFEYFSETQRNKGNFPGRFSGRQFSNSRSEMNVSTLELGDSALYLCASSEWGETGPRGQTGELFFGEGSRLTVL.

This CDR3 reads CASSHLDRGPTDTQYF. The CDR3 DNA reads as TGCGCCAGCAGCCACCTTGACAGGGGCCCCACAGATACGCAGTATTTT. The chain has TRBV4-1 and TRBJ2-3, with 8 bases matching TRBD1. Germline trimming cut 3 bases from V and 2 bases from J; bases unmatched to any gene: 7. Germline V gives CDR1 MGHRA, CDR2 YSYEKL. The CDR3 contains 16 residues.

The chain links TRBV3-1 (or the pseudogene TRBV3-2) to TRBJ1-1; 7 positions agree with TRBD1. Looked up from germline, CDR1 is LGHDT and CDR2 is YNNKEL (reference sequence). CDR3 length: 14 amino acids. V shed 4 bases and J 5 bases; nucleotides not matched to a gene: 7. The CDR3 nucleotides read TGTGCCAGCAGCCCCTCGGACAGGTTAACTGAAGCTTTCTTT. This encodes CASSPSDRLTEAFF.